These 32 T cell receptor beta chains were all obtained from the same sample, sequenced in a study of T-cell memory formation after mild COVID-19. TCRdb redid the calling of the 5' RACE reads with MiXCR, one entry per CDR3 protein. The sample includes 150,000 to 200,000 distinct CDR3 sequences, 11% of them seen just once. Sequencing input: PBMCs or a T cell subset sorted from them (not recorded which). These receptors came from a man between 18 and 35 years old who had mild COVID-19 (a few samples of this study predate the infection). Cell type and time point are not known.

This chain connects TRBV3-1 to TRBJ1-1; no reliable D call. The CDR3 extends over 13 amino acids. V dropped 4 bases and J dropped 5 bases, with 11 bases sitting between them. Germline values: CDR1 LGHDT, CDR2 YNNKEL (reference sequence). The CDR3 loop reads CASSLTRTTEAFF. The DNA for the CDR3 is TGTGCCAGCAGCCTTACGCGGACGACTGAAGCTTTCTTT.

Only a few counts were recorded for this clonotype. The chain links TRBV20-1 to TRBJ2-7, with 9 bases fitting TRBD2. Germline V gene sequence: CDR1 DFQATT, CDR2 SNEGSKA (reference sequence). The CDR3 is made up of 14 amino acids. The junction had 15 bases not matched to a gene; V was cut back by 6 bases and J by 9 bases. The CDR3 DNA reads TGCAGTGCCCGTACGTCTAGCGGGACCTGGGGGCAGTACTTC. Its translation is CSARTSSGTWGQYF.

The chain links TRBV3-1 to TRBJ1-1, with D possibly matching TRBD1 (6 bases). CDR3 length equals 13 residues. CDR1 is LGHDT, CDR2 YNNKEL, per germline (reference sequence). V was trimmed by 2 bases and J by 5 bases, leaving 9 bases between them. As DNA, the CDR3 is TGTGCCAGCAGCCAAAGGGGGTTGACTGAAGCTTTCTTT. Encoded protein: CASSQRGLTEAFF.

This clonotype was seen repeatedly, ten times or more. The chain joins TRBV20-1 to TRBJ2-3, with D tentatively TRBD1 (5 bases). Germline lookup yields CDR1 DFQATT and CDR2 SNEGSKA (reference sequence). The CDR3 contains 13 residues. The V end was cut by 2 bases, the J end by 3 bases, with 9 bases between. The CDR3 loop reads CSARLPGTDTQYF. CDR3 nucleotides: TGCAGTGCTAGACTCCCAGGGACAGATACGCAGTATTTT.

V gene TRBV25-1 combines with J gene TRBJ1-6, with D perhaps matching TRBD1 (5 bases). Per the germline V gene, CDR1 is MGHDK and CDR2 is SYGVNS. V shed 0 bases and J shed 2 bases, with 8 bases lying between them. The CDR3 totals 16 residues. This CDR3 reads CASSEYRATYNSPLHF. CDR3 nucleotide sequence: TGTGCCAGCAGTGAATACAGGGCTACCTATAATTCACCCCTCCACTTT.

This clonotype has at least ten counts. This chain joins TRBV5-6 and TRBJ2-1, with D perhaps matching TRBD1 (6 bases). CDR3 length equals 13 residues. With 2 bases removed from V and 4 bases from J, the gap between germline ends came to 7 bases. The germline gives CDR1 SGHDT, CDR2 YYEEEE. The CDR3 region is CASSFGQYNEQFF. CDR3 sequence (DNA): TGTGCCAGCAGCTTCGGACAGTACAATGAGCAGTTCTTC.

This rearrangement joins TRBV7-2 to TRBJ2-3; D uncertain. The ends were cut back, 7 bases at V and 1 base at J, with 15 bases in the middle. Germline V gene lookup returns CDR1 SGHTA and CDR2 FQGNSA. The CDR3 totals 15 residues. Written as DNA, the CDR3 is TGTGCCAGCACATCGGCGGCGACCCGCACAGATACGCAGTATTTT. Translated, it gives CASTSAATRTDTQYF.

V is TRBV10-1 and J is TRBJ2-7; D gene unclear. The CDR3 consists of 13 residues. V was trimmed by 0 bases and J by 2 bases, leaving 5 bases between them. The germline V gene encodes CDR1 WNHNN and CDR2 SYGVQD (reference sequence). The CDR3 protein is CASSESTTYEQYF. The CDR3 DNA reads as TGCGCCAGCAGTGAGTCGACCACCTACGAGCAGTACTTC.

This clonotype was recorded a few times. The CDR3 sequence is CASSRGKQPPGSQYF. The CDR3 DNA follows: TGTGCCAGTAGCCGAGGGAAGCAACCTCCGGGGTCCCAGTACTTC. The J gene is TRBJ2-5, the V gene TRBV19, with a weak D call TRBD2 (5 bases). CDR3 length: 15 residues. Between the trimmed V and J ends, which lost 6 bases and 9 bases, there was a span of 23 bases. Germline loops: CDR1 LNHDA, CDR2 SQIVND (reference sequence).

The chain joins TRBV12-3 or TRBV12-4 to TRBJ2-7; possibly TRBD1 for D (7 bases). There are 16 residues in the CDR3. Between the trimmed V and J ends, which lost 5 bases and 3 bases, there was a span of 20 bases. This CDR3 reads CASSLGGTVGSYEQYF. In DNA form, the CDR3 reads TGTGCCAGCAGTCTAGGGGGGACAGTGGGCAGCTACGAGCAGTACTTC.

This clonotype was detected a few times. The V call is TRBV20-1, the J call TRBJ2-1; 11 nucleotides agree with TRBD2. J gave up 7 bases and V 6 bases, and 8 bases lay outside the gene matches. This CDR3 is built from 14 residues. Germline V gene lookup returns CDR1 DFQATT and CDR2 SNEGSKA (reference sequence). Here the CDR3 DNA reads TGCAGTGCCGGGGATAGCGGGGGGGCAAATGAGCAGTTCTTC. Protein product: CSAGDSGGANEQFF.

The chain is built from TRBV5-1 and TRBJ1-6, with 7 nucleotides matching TRBD1. The V gene end was trimmed by 4 bases and the J gene end by 5 bases; junction bases not matched to a gene: 12. The CDR3 length is 17 residues. The germline V gene has CDR1 SGHRS and CDR2 YFSETQ. The CDR3 region is CASSTNSAGQNNSPLHF. Here the CDR3 DNA reads TGCGCCAGCAGCACCAATAGCGCGGGACAGAATAATTCACCCCTCCACTTT.

This CDR3 reads CASNPGASYNEQFF. The CDR3 coding sequence is TGTGCCAGCAATCCAGGGGCCTCCTACAATGAGCAGTTCTTC. The rearrangement uses TRBV7-2 and TRBJ2-1, with D maybe TRBD1 (6 bases). Trimming removed 7 bases from V and 0 bases from J, with 10 bases in between. The germline V gene encodes CDR1 SGHTA and CDR2 FQGNSA. This CDR3 has 14 residues.

The chain is built from TRBV7-9 and TRBJ1-6, with 9 bases matching TRBD1. This CDR3 comprises 14 residues. V shed 6 bases, J shed 10 bases, and the junction held 7 bases outside the gene matches. CDR1 and CDR2 (germline): SEHNR, FQNEAQ (reference sequence). The chain's CDR3 is CASRPTGGLSPLHF. The CDR3, as DNA: TGTGCCAGCAGGCCAACAGGGGGCCTCTCACCCCTCCACTTT.

This clonotype turned up a few times. The genes are TRBV7-2 and TRBJ1-1, with D perhaps matching TRBD1 (5 bases). Germline V gene data show CDR1 as SGHTA and CDR2 as FQGNSA. V lost 5 bases and J lost 5, with 15 bases in between. The CDR3 loop spans 14 amino acids. DNA for the CDR3: TGTGCCAGCAGCCCCCCGGGGTGGGGGACTGAAGCTTTCTTT. Residues: CASSPPGWGTEAFF.

The V gene is TRBV6-5, the J gene TRBJ2-1; 9 bases align to TRBD1. The CDR3 has 14 residues. The germline V gene has CDR1 MNHEY and CDR2 SVGAGI. V was clipped by 2 bases and J by 6 bases; unmatched bases: 2. Here the CDR3 DNA reads TGTGCCAGCAGTTACGACAGGGGGGGCAATGAGCAGTTCTTC. It codes for CASSYDRGGNEQFF.

The rearrangement links TRBV9 to TRBJ2-3; D call uncertain. The CDR3 is made up of 12 amino acids. Deletions cut 5 bases from V and 2 bases from J, with 6 bases between. Germline V lookup: CDR1 SGDLS, CDR2 YYNGEE. CDR3 region: CASRDLTDTQYF. The CDR3 DNA reads as TGTGCCAGCAGAGATCTCACAGATACGCAGTATTTT.

The chain combines TRBV5-1 with TRBJ1-1, with 7 bases lining up with TRBD1. V dropped 3 bases and J dropped 0; count of bases not matched to a gene: 5. This CDR3 is built from 15 residues. Germline V lookup: CDR1 SGHRS, CDR2 YFSETQ. The CDR3 is CASSYGQVLNTEAFF. CDR3 in DNA: TGCGCCAGCAGCTACGGACAGGTCCTGAACACTGAAGCTTTCTTT.

This clonotype was counted between two and nine times. V is TRBV30 and J is TRBJ1-5; 7 nucleotides agree with TRBD1. Germline assignment: CDR1 GTSNPN and CDR2 SVGIG (reference sequence). Trimming removed 0 bases from V and 4 bases from J; junction bases left unmatched: 3. This CDR3 is built from 14 residues. The CDR3 spells CAWSVAGGNQPQHF. Written as DNA, the CDR3 is TGTGCCTGGAGTGTGGCAGGGGGGAATCAGCCCCAGCATTTT. Filled out from reference TRBV30 and TRBJ1-5, the complete variable domain reads SQTIHQWPATLVQPVGSPLSLECTVEGTSNPNLYWYRQAAGRGLQLLFYSVGIGQISSEVPQNLSASRPQDRQFILSSKKLLLSDSGFYLCAWSVAGGNQPQHFGDGTRLSIL.

This clonotype occurred a few times. This chain uses TRBV12-5 with TRBJ2-3, with 7 bases that match TRBD2. V trimming: 2 bases; J trimming: 1 base; junction bases outside the gene matches: 3. The CDR3 consists of 15 residues. The V gene's germline CDR1 is LGHNT and CDR2 FRNRAP. The CDR3 region is CASGLSAGGTDTQYF. In nucleotides, the CDR3 is TGTGCTAGTGGTTTGTCGGCGGGGGGCACAGATACGCAGTATTTT. The whole variable domain, filled in from reference TRBV12-5 and TRBJ2-3, reads DARVTQTPRHKVTEMGQEVTMRCQPILGHNTVFWYRQTMMQGLELLAYFRNRAPLDDSGMPKDRFSAEMPDATLATLKIQPSEPRDSAVYFCASGLSAGGTDTQYFGPGTRLTVL.

The chain has TRBV5-1 and TRBJ2-5; D not certain. This CDR3 comprises 14 residues. Germline V gene lookup returns CDR1 SGHRS and CDR2 YFSETQ. Between the trimmed V and J ends, which lost 1 base and 0 bases, there was a span of 7 bases. CDR3 bases: TGCGCCAGCAGCTTGTTTCAGCACCAAGAGACCCAGTACTTC. It encodes CASSLFQHQETQYF. Supplemented by reference TRBV5-1 and TRBJ2-5, the full variable domain reads KAGVTQTPRYLIKTRGQQVTLSCSPISGHRSVSWYQQTPGQGLQFLFEYFSETQRNKGNFPGRFSGRQFSNSRSEMNVSTLELGDSALYLCASSLFQHQETQYFGPGTRLLVL.

Ten or more counts support this clonotype. V and J are TRBV20-1 and TRBJ2-3; the match to TRBD1 covers 9 bases. CDR3 size: 17 residues. Trimming removed 6 bases from V and 0 bases from J; junction bases left unmatched: 13. Germline loops: CDR1 DFQATT, CDR2 SNEGSKA (reference sequence). The CDR3 sequence: CSATPGQGISSTDTQYF. DNA of the CDR3: TGCAGTGCGACTCCGGGACAGGGAATTTCTAGCACAGATACGCAGTATTTT.

Only a few counts were recorded for this clonotype. The rearrangement uses TRBV9 and TRBJ2-2; D is uncertain. The CDR3 is 16 amino acids. V lost 0 bases and J 6 bases, leaving 15 bases between the germline ends. CDR1 is SGDLS and CDR2 is YYNGEE in the germline V gene. CDR3 DNA sequence: TGTGCCAGCAGCGTAGAATCGATTGTCTCCGCCGGGGAGCTGTTTTTT. Its protein product is CASSVESIVSAGELFF.

The genes are TRBV6-5 and TRBJ1-2; D uncertain. Germline V gene data show CDR1 as MNHEY and CDR2 as SVGAGI. Trimming removed 2 bases from V and 4 bases from J, with 11 bases in between. The CDR3 totals 14 residues. CDR3 bases: TGTGCCAGCAGTTACCAACCAGGCAGCTATGGCTACACCTTC. Translating it yields CASSYQPGSYGYTF.

This clonotype has a handful of counts. J is TRBJ1-1 and V is TRBV9; D is uncertain. Germline V gene lookup returns CDR1 SGDLS and CDR2 YYNGEE. V gave up 4 bases and J gave up 6 bases, with 16 bases separating them. This CDR3 is built from 14 residues. CDR3 region: CASSPDPGRPEAFF. DNA for the CDR3: TGTGCCAGCAGCCCCGACCCCGGGAGGCCTGAAGCTTTCTTT. The whole variable domain, filled in from reference TRBV9 and TRBJ1-1, reads DSGVTQTPKHLITATGQRVTLRCSPRSGDLSVYWYQQSLDQGLQFLIQYYNGEERAKGNILERFSAQQFPDLHSELNLSSLELGDSALYFCASSPDPGRPEAFFGQGTRLTVV.

This chain links TRBV7-9 with TRBJ2-5; 10 bases map to TRBD2. Germline values: CDR1 SEHNR, CDR2 FQNEAQ (reference sequence). V gave up 1 base and J gave up 5 bases; unmatched junction bases: 16. The CDR3 extends over 19 amino acids. The DNA for the CDR3 is TGTGCCAGCAGCTTAGGCGGGCTAGCGGGGGCCCACCGTGTGGAGACCCAGTACTTC. As protein: CASSLGGLAGAHRVETQYF.

This clonotype was counted only a few times. The CDR3 DNA reads as TGTGCCAGCAGCCAAGTCGGGACCTACGAGCAGTACGTC. Translation: CASSQVGTYEQYV. The V and J genes are TRBV14 and TRBJ2-7; D might be TRBD2 (5 bases). The germline V and J ends were trimmed by 1 base and 2 bases, with 6 bases remaining between them. The CDR3 consists of 13 residues. Germline V gives CDR1 SGHDN, CDR2 FVKESK.

This clonotype was recorded a few times. The genes are TRBV29-1 and TRBJ1-2, with unresolved D. The germline V and J ends were trimmed by 1 base and 7 bases, with 1 base remaining between them. The CDR3 covers 9 residues. CDR1 and CDR2 from the germline V gene are SQVTM and ANQGSEA. This CDR3 reads CSVEGGYTF. The CDR3 nucleotides read TGCAGCGTTGAAGGTGGCTACACCTTC.

This clonotype occurred a few times. The rearrangement uses TRBV5-1 and TRBJ2-1, with 10 positions matching TRBD2. The trim removed 4 bases at V and 4 bases at J, leaving 14 bases unmatched. CDR3 length: 18 amino acids. Germline assignment: CDR1 SGHRS and CDR2 YFSETQ. Written as DNA, the CDR3 is TGCGCCAGCAGCGTACGGATTGGAGCGGGGGGGCGGTACAATGAGCAGTTCTTC. Translating gives CASSVRIGAGGRYNEQFF.

This clonotype turned up a few times. This chain connects TRBV12-3 or TRBV12-4 to TRBJ2-2, with D perhaps given as TRBD1 or TRBD2 (5 bases each). V was clipped by 10 bases and J by 0 bases, with 18 bases between them. The CDR3 runs to 16 residues. The DNA of the CDR3 is TGTGCCACCACCCTTCTGGGACCCCCGAACACCGGGGAGCTGTTTTTT. As protein: CATTLLGPPNTGELFF.

This clonotype showed up many times. This chain links TRBV3-1 with TRBJ2-1; 7 bases line up with TRBD2. This CDR3 contains 12 residues. The germline V gene has CDR1 LGHDT and CDR2 YNNKEL (reference sequence). J was trimmed by 13 bases and V by 1 base; bases with no gene match: 4. Here the CDR3 reads CASSQGGTIQFF. For the CDR3, the DNA is TGTGCCAGCAGCCAAGGAGGGACTATCCAGTTCTTC.

Only a few counts were recorded for this clonotype. The chain has TRBV7-2 and TRBJ2-5; no reliable D call. V was pared by 1 base and J by 4 bases, with 7 bases between. The germline gives CDR1 SGHTA, CDR2 FQGNSA. This CDR3 contains 13 residues. CDR3 sequence (DNA): TGTGCCAGCAGCTTAGGGGCTCCAGAGACCCAGTACTTC. Protein: CASSLGAPETQYF.